This note documents a single T cell receptor (beta chain) sequence. This clone was seen only a few times. Its antigen is not yet known. No much larger clonotype is one base removed from it; base qualities were not supplied. Collaborating institutions collected whole blood in K2EDTA tubes following their own protocols. For TCRbeta analysis, collaborator samples were shipped as frozen whole blood, as isolated PBMCs, or as DNA extracted from either sample type. This entry comes from a study of blood T cell repertoires in COVID-19 (dated by TCRdb to 2020 to 2021). The study in broad terms: Samples from collaborators originated in the United States, Italy and Spain and spanned both the acute and convalescent phases of COVID-19. The repertoires were released in a freely available public database meant as a resource for research on the immune response to SARS-CoV-2. The sample metadata nearly always contained a de-identified subject ID, COVID-19 status, age in years and sex. The samples were drawn from two sources: the first 160 participants of the ongoing ImmuneRACE study, and 1,200 or so subjects contributed by 6 global collaborators. The prospective study material was composed of cDNA or gDNA derived from T cells, B-cell-depleted T cells, or PBMCs. Subjects who had been exposed to COVID-19, were actively infected with it, or had recovered from it provided the deeply sampled blood TCRbeta repertoires that made up the dataset. Where available, HLA class I and class II types were taken from metadata supplied by the sample provider and were not determined by assay-based typing. Study-wide findings and limitations: Clinical and demographic metadata were provided uncurated, with the amount varying by source and participant.

V sheds 6 bases and J sheds 5 bases, leaving 10 bases between their ends. From cysteine to phenylalanine, the CDR3 is 12 amino acids long. Just the 36-base CDR3 DNA is kept, in frame starting at base 1. As encoded in the germline V gene (reference sequence), CDR1 is LNHDA while CDR2 is SQIVND. TCRbeta CDR3 regions were amplified from genomic DNA using the immunoSEQ Assay, a bias-controlled multiplex PCR. Concerning the study's data processing: The number of nucleated cells in each sample was estimated by amplification of reference gene primers within the assay. Sequence reads were collapsed and filtered to measure the absolute abundance of every unique TCRbeta CDR3 rearrangement. For each sample, productive Simpson clonality was calculated as the square root of Simpson's diversity index across productive rearrangements. Entries here come from immuneACCESS through TCRdb and include only in-frame sequences with V and J called. Some clones fail to appear in such tables; in the studies checked, an unresolved V gene covers under half of the shortfall, and the cause of the remainder is unknown. The DNA was the basis for D and trimming; V, J and clone size are from that table. This sample holds 120,000 to 150,000 clones; about four fifths were observed only once. Jointly, the top ten make up 8% to 9% of the sample.

What was sequenced was peripheral blood. The source of this sequence is a human donor with acute or convalescent COVID-19. The donor label of this sample is uncertain. This receptor chain uses TRBV19 and TRBJ1-2, with the identity of the D gene unclear. In nucleotides, the sequence is TGTGCCAGTAGCCGCAGAGGGTATGGCTACACCTTC. This sequence encodes CASSRRGYGYTF.